The 6 T cell receptor beta chains presented below share a single source sample, sequenced in a study of blood T cell repertoires in COVID-19 (dated by TCRdb to the early 2020s). Libraries were constructed by the immunoSEQ multiplex PCR assay. This is the immuneACCESS table as TCRdb keeps it, with only in-frame sequences that have V and J called. A part of the clones is gone; compared with another copy, unresolved V genes explain less than half, and the rest is unexplained. This sample comprises about 200,000 clones, nearly 90% of them detected only once. About 22% of the sample goes to the ten largest clones. The sequenced sample was peripheral blood. All receptors derive from a man in his sixties with active or convalescent COVID-19.

This chain links TRBV9 with TRBJ2-7; tentatively, D is TRBD1 (6 bases). With 3 bases removed from V and 1 base from J, the gap between germline ends came to 11 bases. The CDR3 loop spans 14 amino acids. Per germline, CDR1 SGDLS and CDR2 YYNGEE. The CDR3: CASSASTGSYEQYF. The CDR3 DNA is TGTGCCAGCAGCGCATCGACAGGATCCTACGAGCAGTACTTC.

This clone was seen just once. The rearrangement uses TRBV5-8 and TRBJ2-3; 10 nucleotides align to TRBD1. The germline gives CDR1 SGHTS, CDR2 YDEGEE. With 4 bases clipped from V and 2 bases from J, the junction kept 13 bases outside the gene matches. This CDR3 is built from 18 residues. The CDR3 bases are TGTGCCAGCAGCAACATTTCTACCGGGACAGGGGACACAGATACGCAGTATTTT. This translates into CASSNISTGTGDTDTQYF.

The chain combines TRBV19 with TRBJ1-2; TRBD1 is a possible D gene (6 bases). The CDR3 contains 13 residues. In germline, CDR1 is LNHDA, CDR2 SQIVND (reference sequence). Trimming cost V 11 bases and J 0 bases, with 13 bases left between them. CDR3 protein: CASGGFSNYGYTF. The CDR3 DNA is TGTGCCTCGGGGGGCTTCTCTAACTATGGCTACACCTTC.

The rearrangement links TRBV30 to TRBJ1-5, with D maybe TRBD1 (5 bases). The germline V gene has CDR1 GTSNPN and CDR2 SVGIG (reference sequence). Trimming removed 0 bases at V and 6 bases at J, with 15 bases between. The CDR3 loop spans 15 amino acids. The CDR3 region has the DNA TGTGCCTGGAGTGTACGGGGGGTTGGGAGTCAGCCCCAGCATTTT. This encodes CAWSVRGVGSQPQHF.

This chain links TRBV5-1 with TRBJ2-3; 9 bases map to TRBD1. CDR1 and CDR2 from the germline V gene are SGHRS and YFSETQ. With 1 base clipped from V and 3 bases from J, the junction kept 3 bases outside the gene matches. CDR3 size: 15 residues. CDR3 residues: CASSLNRGRTDTQYF. DNA of the CDR3: TGCGCCAGCAGCTTGAACAGGGGGCGAACAGATACGCAGTATTTT.

CDR3 in DNA: TGCGCCAGCAGCTTGGCCCTCTCAGTCGATGAGCAGTTCTTC. Amino acid sequence: CASSLALSVDEQFF. The gene calls are TRBV5-1 and TRBJ2-1; no definite D call. The CDR3 has 14 residues. V shed 0 bases and J shed 8 bases, with 12 bases lying between them. Germline-derived CDR1 and CDR2 are SGHRS and YFSETQ.